This T cell receptor (beta chain) was obtained from a study of T cell changes during pregnancy in multiple sclerosis. This CDR3 comprises 15 residues. The V gene's germline CDR1 is LGHNA and CDR2 YNFKEQ. Germline trimming cut 0 bases from V and 10 bases from J; bases unmatched to any gene: 7. Repertoires were generated with immunoSEQ multiplex PCR, while TCRdb's copy carries only in-frame clones and drops some. The sample includes about 48,000 clones, about 94% of them seen just once. This clonotype was sampled from a female donor with multiple sclerosis, enrolled in a pregnancy study. Material: CD4+ T cells from peripheral blood mononuclear cells, obtained in the first trimester of pregnancy. The J gene is TRBJ2-1, the V gene TRBV4-2; the match to TRBD2 covers 9 bases. Written as DNA, the CDR3 is TGTGCCAGCAGCCAAGAGGCGGGGGGGCGAAGGGAGCAGTTCTTC. Amino acid sequence: CASSQEAGGRREQFF.